Below are 18 T cell receptor beta chains sequenced from a single sample in a study of OX40 agonist ivuxolimab in advanced cancers. Assay: immunoSEQ multiplex PCR; the TCRdb copy retains only in-frame clones and omits some. This sample has some 55,000 clones; 91% occur once, and the top ten carry over 10%. This sample comprised CD4+ or CD8+ T cells sorted from blood, obtained in a trial of the OX40 agonist ivuxolimab. The source of these receptors is an adult with an advanced solid tumor such as melanoma, head and neck, liver or kidney cancer.

V usage is TRBV6-4 and J usage is TRBJ2-3, with a tentative D call TRBD2 (6 bases). Trimming stripped 3 bases from V and 2 bases from J, with 9 bases between. This CDR3 is built from 14 residues. The V gene's germline CDR1 is MRHNA and CDR2 SNTAGT. The CDR3 region has the DNA TGTGCCAGCAGTGATCGGGGGTACACAGATACGCAGTATTTT. Its translation is CASSDRGYTDTQYF.

This clone was observed a few times. The chain is built from TRBV6-5 and TRBJ2-7; a weak D match, TRBD2 (6 bases). The germline gives CDR1 MNHEY, CDR2 SVGAGI. Trimming stripped 0 bases from V and 4 bases from J, with 13 bases between. This CDR3 has 15 amino acids. CDR3 DNA: TGTGCCAGCAGTTACTCGATCAATGGGGGGTACGAGCAGTACTTC. It yields the protein CASSYSINGGYEQYF.

The chain has TRBV6-5 and TRBJ2-7; tentative D call: TRBD1 (5 bases). V was cut by 8 bases and J by 3 bases, with 8 bases left in between. Looked up from germline, CDR1 is MNHEY and CDR2 is SVGAGI. This CDR3 contains 11 residues. CDR3 sequence reads: CASHDSYEQYF. CDR3 bases: TGTGCCAGCCATGACAGCTACGAGCAGTACTTC.

The chain links TRBV5-1 to TRBJ2-3; the D gene is possibly TRBD1 (6 bases). The CDR3 is 14 amino acids. CDR1 and CDR2 from the germline V gene are SGHRS and YFSETQ. V was cut by 0 bases and J by 4 bases, with 9 bases left in between. As DNA, the CDR3 is TGCGCCAGCAGCTTGGTACAGGGCTCAGATACGCAGTATTTT. Encoded protein: CASSLVQGSDTQYF.

This chain links TRBV5-1 with TRBJ2-7; no clear D gene. CDR1 and CDR2 (germline): SGHRS, YFSETQ. V dropped 4 bases and J dropped 0 bases, with 14 bases sitting between them. The CDR3 contains 15 residues. Written as DNA, the CDR3 is TGCGCCAGCAGCCCCCAGAGTGCAATCTCCTACGAGCAGTACTTC. This gives the protein CASSPQSAISYEQYF.

The J gene is TRBJ2-1, the V gene TRBV5-8; 7 nucleotides line up with TRBD1. The germline V gene encodes CDR1 SGHTS and CDR2 YDEGEE. This CDR3 has 14 amino acids. V trimming: 3 bases; J trimming: 8 bases; junction bases outside the gene matches: 8. The CDR3 sequence: CASSSRQGWDEQFF. CDR3 nucleotide sequence: TGTGCCAGCAGCTCTCGACAGGGCTGGGATGAGCAGTTCTTC.

The V call is TRBV6-6, the J call TRBJ2-1, with 9 bases identical to TRBD1. The CDR3 loop spans 16 amino acids. Germline CDR1 is MNHNY and CDR2 is SVGAGI (reference sequence). V shed 5 bases and J 3 bases; nucleotides not matched to a gene: 8. The CDR3 here is CASSPTGGNGYNEQFF. In nucleotides, the CDR3 is TGTGCCAGCAGTCCTACAGGGGGCAATGGCTACAATGAGCAGTTCTTC.

The V call is TRBV6-6, the J call TRBJ2-7; D remains unclear. CDR1 and CDR2 (germline): MNHNY, SVGAGI (reference sequence). V lost 6 bases and J 3 bases, leaving 12 bases between the germline ends. CDR3 length equals 13 residues. In DNA, the CDR3 is TGTGCCAGCAGCAGGACGAAAAACTACGAGCAGTACTTC. This translates into CASSRTKNYEQYF.

This CDR3 is CASSWDTSAYTQYF. CDR3 sequence (DNA): TGCGCCAGCAGCTGGGACACATCGGCATATACGCAGTATTTT. The chain employs TRBV5-1 and TRBJ2-3, with a possible D match to TRBD1 (6 bases). Trimming stripped 3 bases from V and 7 bases from J, with 15 bases between. Per germline, CDR1 SGHRS and CDR2 YFSETQ. There are 14 residues in the CDR3.

The V gene is TRBV6-5, the J gene TRBJ1-3; D unclear. The germline V gene has CDR1 MNHEY and CDR2 SVGAGI. The CDR3 sequence is 13 residues long. V shed 5 bases and J shed 0 bases, with 5 bases lying between them. CDR3 in DNA: TGTGCCAGCAGTCGAGGCTCTGGAAACACCATATATTTT. It specifies CASSRGSGNTIYF.

The rearrangement uses TRBV21-1 and TRBJ2-7; the table calls TRBD2, which could not be checked here. TRBV21-1 is flagged as a pseudogene. The CDR3 length is 16 residues. The CDR3 loop is CASSKDGGGQSYEQYF. Here the CDR3 DNA reads TGTGCCAGCAGCAAAGACGGCGGGGGTCAATCCTACGAGCAGTACTTC.

CDR3 amino acids: CASSSILMGGGFLNGYTF. The CDR3 DNA follows: TGTGCCAGCAGCTCGATACTAATGGGGGGAGGATTCTTGAATGGCTACACCTTC. This chain joins TRBV28 and TRBJ1-2; the D gene is possibly TRBD1 (5 bases). V gave up 6 bases and J gave up 6 bases, with 29 bases separating them. Per germline, CDR1 MDHEN and CDR2 SYDVKM. The CDR3 has 18 amino acids.

This chain uses TRBV7-3 with TRBJ2-1; 7 bases fit TRBD2. This CDR3 has 14 residues. Losses at the gene ends were 1 base for V and 3 bases for J; bases not matched to a gene: 0. Germline V gives CDR1 SGHTA, CDR2 FQGTGA. DNA for the CDR3: TGTGCCAGCAGCTTAAGGACTAGCTACAATGAGCAGTTCTTC. Its protein product is CASSLRTSYNEQFF.

The CDR3 coding sequence is TGTGCCAGCAGTGAAGGGGGTGCGGGGGGAAACTATGGCTACACCTTC. Translating it yields CASSEGGAGGNYGYTF. V gene TRBV6-1 combines with J gene TRBJ1-2; D is possibly TRBD1 (5 bases). Trimming stripped 1 base from V and 2 bases from J, with 14 bases between. CDR3 length: 16 residues. Germline V gives CDR1 MNHNS, CDR2 SASEGT.

The chain is built from TRBV11-2 and TRBJ1-1; the D gene is possibly TRBD1 (6 bases). The germline gives CDR1 SGHAT, CDR2 FQNNGV. Trimming cost V 2 bases and J 4 bases, with 20 bases left between them. The CDR3 spans 17 residues. Written as DNA, the CDR3 is TGTGCCAGCAGCTTATGGCCCCGAGGGGGACGAGGCACTGAAGCTTTCTTT. It translates to CASSLWPRGGRGTEAFF. Complete variable domain (other parts from reference TRBV11-2 and TRBJ1-1): EAGVAQSPRYKIIEKRQSVAFWCNPISGHATLYWYQQILGQGPKLLIQFQNNGVVDDSQLPKDRFSAERLKGVDSTLKIQPAKLEDSAVYLCASSLWPRGGRGTEAFFGQGTRLTVV.

The DNA of the CDR3 is TGTGCCAGCAGTTCCGGACAGGGGGGACATGGCTACACCTTC. It is translated as CASSSGQGGHGYTF. The chain joins TRBV28 to TRBJ1-2; 10 positions match TRBD1. This CDR3 contains 14 residues. V lost 4 bases and J lost 6; bases outside the gene matches: 5. Germline assignment: CDR1 MDHEN and CDR2 SYDVKM.

The sample holds one count of this clone. V and J are TRBV4-2 and TRBJ2-7; D is uncertain. The CDR3 length is 10 residues. With 5 bases removed from V and 3 bases from J, the gap between germline ends came to 2 bases. CDR1 LGHNA and CDR2 YNFKEQ come from the germline V gene. CDR3 loop: CASSSYEQYF. The CDR3 DNA sequence: TGTGCCAGCAGCAGCTACGAGCAGTACTTC.

Here the CDR3 DNA reads TGTGCCAGCTCACCACCCTACGGGCGAGGAAACACCATATATTTT. Protein product: CASSPPYGRGNTIYF. This sequence joins TRBV18 and TRBJ1-3, with D hard to call. Germline V CDR1 and CDR2: KGHSH, LQKENI. Between the trimmed V and J ends, which lost 0 bases and 4 bases, there was a span of 10 bases. CDR3 size: 15 residues.